These 12 T cell receptor beta chains share one sample of origin, sequenced in a study of blood T cell repertoires in COVID-19 (dated by TCRdb to 2018 to 2020). Receptor libraries were prepared by the immunoSEQ multiplex PCR assay. What TCRdb holds here is the immuneACCESS table cut down to in-frame rearrangements. Part of the clones is not present; checked against another copy, under half of the missing clones reflect an unresolved V gene, and the others are unexplained. The sample includes 120,000 or so clones, with about 75% observed a single time. Approximately 16% of the sample comes from the top ten. Sample: peripheral blood. All receptors derive from a woman of 80 years or more with active or convalescent COVID-19.

The count of this clone is one. The gene calls are TRBV9 and TRBJ1-1; no clear D gene. CDR1 and CDR2 from the germline V gene are SGDLS and YYNGEE. The V end was cut by 0 bases, the J end by 5 bases, with 11 bases between. The CDR3 length is 14 residues. The CDR3: CASSVVEGRTEAFF. The CDR3 bases are TGTGCCAGCAGCGTAGTGGAGGGTAGGACTGAAGCTTTCTTT. The full variable domain, with the rest looked up from reference TRBV9 and TRBJ1-1, is DSGVTQTPKHLITATGQRVTLRCSPRSGDLSVYWYQQSLDQGLQFLIQYYNGEERAKGNILERFSAQQFPDLHSELNLSSLELGDSALYFCASSVVEGRTEAFFGQGTRLTVV.

The chain uses TRBV28 and TRBJ2-7; TRBD1 matches at 9 bases. V lost 7 bases to trimming and J lost 7 bases; unmatched junction nucleotides: 14. CDR3 length: 15 residues. Germline V CDR1 and CDR2: MDHEN, SYDVKM. The CDR3 loop reads CASTSSGTGRGEQYF. The CDR3 DNA reads TGTGCCAGCACCTCGTCCGGGACAGGGAGAGGGGAGCAGTACTTC.

V and J are TRBV18 and TRBJ2-1; 8 positions match TRBD1. Germline-derived CDR1 and CDR2 are KGHSH and LQKENI. V lost 6 bases to trimming and J lost 3 bases; unmatched junction nucleotides: 7. This CDR3 is 15 amino acids long. CDR3 nucleotide sequence: TGTGCCAGCTCCATCAGGACAGGGAGCTACAATGAGCAGTTCTTC. It yields the protein CASSIRTGSYNEQFF.

This chain connects TRBV5-1 to TRBJ1-2; TRBD1 matches 7 bases. J lost 4 bases, V lost 4 bases, and 16 bases had no gene match. Germline V lookup: CDR1 SGHRS, CDR2 YFSETQ. The CDR3 covers 17 residues. The CDR3 DNA is TGCGCCAGCAGCAATAGATGGGACAGTCGTCGCGGCTATGGCTACACCTTC. It specifies CASSNRWDSRRGYGYTF.

Here the CDR3 DNA reads TGCGCCAGCAGCTGGGGGACTAGCGGGGTCCAAGAGACCCAGTACTTC. Its protein is CASSWGTSGVQETQYF. The chain combines TRBV5-1 with TRBJ2-5; 13 bases are a match to TRBD2. This CDR3 comprises 16 residues. The trim removed 3 bases at V and 1 base at J, leaving 3 bases unmatched. Germline V lookup: CDR1 SGHRS, CDR2 YFSETQ. The full variable domain, rest sourced from reference TRBV5-1 and TRBJ2-5, is KAGVTQTPRYLIKTRGQQVTLSCSPISGHRSVSWYQQTPGQGLQFLFEYFSETQRNKGNFPGRFSGRQFSNSRSEMNVSTLELGDSALYLCASSWGTSGVQETQYFGPGTRLLVL.

This clone was recorded a few times. The chain uses TRBV5-1 and TRBJ2-7, with a tentative D call TRBD2 (6 bases). V was trimmed by 3 bases and J by 3 bases, leaving 22 bases between them. Germline V gives CDR1 SGHRS, CDR2 YFSETQ. The CDR3 covers 17 residues. This CDR3 is CASSWASGTYKIYEQYF. In DNA form, the CDR3 reads TGCGCCAGCAGCTGGGCGTCCGGGACTTACAAAATCTACGAGCAGTACTTC.

V and J are TRBV28 and TRBJ1-1; D is unresolved. The CDR3 is made up of 12 amino acids. Per the germline V gene, CDR1 is MDHEN and CDR2 is SYDVKM. Trimming stripped 5 bases from V and 4 bases from J, with 8 bases between. Written as DNA, the CDR3 is TGTGCCAGCAGTAGACACCTCACTGAAGCTTTCTTT. Protein product: CASSRHLTEAFF.

DNA of the CDR3: TGTGCCAGCACCTACGGGGCGACAGGGGCAGGTGGGGCCAACGTCCTGACTTTC. Translation: CASTYGATGAGGANVLTF. V gene TRBV2 combines with J gene TRBJ2-6; the match to TRBD1 covers 8 bases. Germline V gene lookup returns CDR1 SNHLY and CDR2 FYNNEI. The CDR3 consists of 18 residues. V was pared by 7 bases and J by 3 bases, with 14 bases of the junction left unmatched.

V and J are TRBV29-1 and TRBJ2-1, with D unresolved. CDR1 SQVTM and CDR2 ANQGSEA come from the germline V gene. Trimming stripped 3 bases from V and 7 bases from J, with 13 bases between. There are 13 residues in the CDR3. The CDR3 is CSVEFFRRNEQFF. In nucleotides, the CDR3 is TGCAGCGTTGAGTTTTTTCGCAGAAATGAGCAGTTCTTC.

The rearrangement links TRBV5-1 to TRBJ1-1; D might be TRBD1 (6 bases). CDR1 and CDR2 (germline): SGHRS, YFSETQ. The V gene lost 2 bases and the J gene lost 8 bases, with 10 bases spanning the gap. This CDR3 comprises 12 residues. The CDR3 region has the DNA TGCGCCAGCAGCTTACAGGGTGGAGAAGCTTTCTTT. Encoded protein: CASSLQGGEAFF.

The chain uses TRBV5-4 and TRBJ2-7; 9 bases are a match to TRBD1. V was clipped by 5 bases and J by 5 bases; unmatched bases: 11. The CDR3 consists of 15 residues. Germline V gene data show CDR1 as SGHNT and CDR2 as YYREEE (reference sequence). The DNA for the CDR3 is TGTGCCAGCAGACTTCCGGGACAGGGATGGAACGAGCAGTACTTC. Translation: CASRLPGQGWNEQYF.

This chain uses TRBV19 with TRBJ1-2, with D perhaps TRBD1 (6 bases). The V end was cut by 10 bases, the J end by 8 bases, with 23 bases between. Germline-derived CDR1 and CDR2 are LNHDA and SQIVND (reference sequence). The CDR3 is 14 residues long. The CDR3 DNA follows: TGTGCCACAAAAGGGGGGGGCGCTGCCCGCGGCTACACCTTC. Its translation is CATKGGGAARGYTF. Supplemented by reference TRBV19 and TRBJ1-2, the full variable domain reads DGGITQSPKYLFRKEGQNVTLSCEQNLNHDAMYWYRQDPGQGLRLIYYSQIVNDFQKGDIAEGYSVSREKKESFPLTVTSAQKNPTAFYLCATKGGGAARGYTFGSGTRLTVV.